Below, one T cell receptor beta chain is given with its context. Antigen unknown. The data were taken from a study of blood T cells in healthy people across ages. A second PCR of about 7 to 11 cycles used a sample-barcoded 5' primer and a J-beta primer mix. Tags on each cDNA molecule came from a template-switch adaptor with 12 random nucleotides. TCRdb reanalysed the 5' RACE reads using MiXCR and keeps one entry per CDR3 protein. The sample contains about 800,000 distinct CDR3 sequences, roughly 64% of which appear only once. Findings and caveats of the study: PBMCs that were unsorted prevented a conclusive naive versus antigen-experienced comparison. With donor CMV status unknown, expanded clonotype changes were possibly confounded.

Germline assignment: CDR1 SGHTA and CDR2 FQGNSA. CDR3 size: 14 residues. The receptor was derived from a man aged 25 to 40 in good health. This sequence joins TRBV7-2 and TRBJ2-4; 7 bases match TRBD2. The tail of the sequence fits TRBJ2-7 better, so the J call may be wrong. Sequencing was done on a sample of blood. This chain's CDR3 is CASSYGSGFYEQYF. The CDR3, as DNA: TGTGCCAGCAGCTACGGTAGCGGGTTCTACGAGCAGTACTTC.